Below are 32 T cell receptor beta chains sequenced from a single sample in a study of blood T cells in healthy people across ages. Then a second PCR, running about 6 to 12 cycles, was carried out with a sample-barcoded 5' primer and a J-beta primer mix. MiXCR was run by TCRdb on the 5' RACE reads, yielding one entry per CDR3 protein. This sample carries approximately 1.5 million distinct CDR3 sequences, 40% to 45% of them seen once, and the ten largest clones take under 5%. The sequenced material came from blood. These receptors were collected from a woman younger than 35 in good health.

The chain uses TRBV27 and TRBJ2-3; 9 nucleotides line up with TRBD2. Germline CDR1 MNHEY, CDR2 SMNVEV (reference sequence). The CDR3 is made up of 16 amino acids. The V segment lost 2 bases and the J segment 4 bases; nucleotides outside the gene matches: 7. CDR3 protein: CASSLRGTSRSDTQYF. The CDR3 DNA follows: TGTGCCAGCAGTTTAAGGGGGACTAGCAGGTCAGATACGCAGTATTTT.

The chain joins TRBV9 to TRBJ2-3, with TRBD1 as a possible D gene (6 bases). The germline V and J ends were trimmed by 0 bases and 2 bases, with 13 bases remaining between them. Per germline, CDR1 SGDLS and CDR2 YYNGEE. The CDR3 runs to 16 residues. For the CDR3, the DNA is TGTGCCAGCAGCGTAGCAACAGGGCCTCCCACAGATACGCAGTATTTT. Its protein product is CASSVATGPPTDTQYF.

This chain joins TRBV5-1 and TRBJ2-7; 10 positions match TRBD1. V was clipped by 4 bases and J by 3 bases; unmatched bases: 7. CDR3 length: 15 amino acids. In germline, CDR1 is SGHRS, CDR2 YFSETQ. CDR3 DNA: TGCGCCAGCAGCCCGACAGGGGGCGGTCTCTACGAGCAGTACTTC. As protein: CASSPTGGGLYEQYF.

V gene TRBV20-1 combines with J gene TRBJ2-7; 7 bases fit TRBD2. V shed 1 base and J 3 bases; nucleotides not matched to a gene: 9. The CDR3 is 15 amino acids. Germline CDR1 is DFQATT and CDR2 is SNEGSKA (reference sequence). DNA of the CDR3: TGCAGTGCTAGAGTGAGAGCGGGGCCGGACTACGAGCAGTACTTC. Protein sequence: CSARVRAGPDYEQYF.

This clonotype was counted ten times or more. This rearrangement joins TRBV7-9 to TRBJ2-1; 8 bases are a match to TRBD1. Germline-derived CDR1 and CDR2 are SEHNR and FQNEAQ (reference sequence). V lost 5 bases to trimming and J lost 5 bases; unmatched junction nucleotides: 5. This CDR3 has 14 amino acids. CDR3 protein: CASSRPTGDNEQFF. CDR3 DNA: TGTGCCAGCAGCCGCCCGACAGGGGACAATGAGCAGTTCTTC.

This chain uses TRBV5-1 with TRBJ2-1; no clear D gene. Trimming stripped 0 bases from V and 1 base from J, with 5 bases between. Germline CDR1 reads SGHRS; CDR2 reads YFSETQ. The CDR3 spans 14 residues. The CDR3 is CASSLVISYNEQFF. The CDR3 DNA is TGCGCCAGCAGCTTGGTTATTTCCTACAATGAGCAGTTCTTC. The variable domain in full, completed from reference TRBV5-1 and TRBJ2-1, reads KAGVTQTPRYLIKTRGQQVTLSCSPISGHRSVSWYQQTPGQGLQFLFEYFSETQRNKGNFPGRFSGRQFSNSRSEMNVSTLELGDSALYLCASSLVISYNEQFFGPGTRLTVL.

This clonotype has just a few counts. The V call is TRBV7-9, the J call TRBJ2-4; D unclear. The CDR3 runs to 15 residues. Trimming cost V 5 bases and J 2 bases, with 13 bases left between them. Germline V gene sequence: CDR1 SEHNR, CDR2 FQNEAQ (reference sequence). Here the CDR3 reads CASSQKTVSKNIQYF. The CDR3 DNA reads TGTGCCAGCAGCCAGAAAACGGTTTCCAAAAACATTCAGTACTTC.

The J gene is TRBJ1-4, the V gene TRBV3-1, with D possibly TRBD1 on 6 matching bases. From germline, CDR1 is LGHDT and CDR2 YNNKEL (reference sequence). Trimming took off 1 base at V and 8 bases at J, with 14 bases between the two ends. The CDR3 extends over 15 amino acids. CDR3 nucleotide sequence: TGTGCCAGCAGCCAAGCTTTCGGGGGCAGGGAAAAACTGTTTTTT. Residues: CASSQAFGGREKLFF.

This clonotype was seen a handful of times. CDR3 sequence reads: CASSLRFSNTEAFF. CDR3 DNA: TGTGCCAGCAGCTTGCGCTTTTCGAACACTGAAGCTTTCTTT. The chain recombines TRBV7-2 with TRBJ1-1; D is uncertain. Germline V lookup: CDR1 SGHTA, CDR2 FQGNSA. Trimming stripped 3 bases from V and 1 base from J, with 9 bases between. The CDR3 has 14 residues.

DNA for the CDR3: TGTGCCAGCAGTCGCCGGGGGGCAGGCAATTCACCCCTCCACTTT. Its translation is CASSRRGAGNSPLHF. The chain is built from TRBV6-5 and TRBJ1-6; D might be TRBD1 (6 bases). The length of the CDR3 is 15 residues. V shed 5 bases and J shed 7 bases, with 15 bases lying between them. Germline V gene data show CDR1 as MNHEY and CDR2 as SVGAGI.

The V and J genes are TRBV6-5 and TRBJ2-3; TRBD2 agrees at 9 bases. CDR3 length equals 15 residues. Germline loops: CDR1 MNHEY, CDR2 SVGAGI. The V segment lost 2 bases and the J segment 6 bases; nucleotides outside the gene matches: 6. The CDR3 spells CASSYGTSRIDTQYF. CDR3 nucleotide sequence: TGTGCCAGCAGTTACGGGACTAGCCGGATTGATACGCAGTATTTT.

The sample holds a few counts of this clonotype. The chain carries TRBV6-1 and TRBJ1-4; 7 bases map to TRBD1. Germline V gene data show CDR1 as MNHNS and CDR2 as SASEGT. The junction had 17 bases not matched to a gene; V was cut back by 6 bases and J by 1 base. CDR3 length equals 19 residues. CDR3 residues: CASRRTGAGGGKTNEKLFF. The CDR3 DNA reads as TGTGCCAGCAGAAGAACTGGAGCAGGGGGAGGGAAAACTAATGAAAAACTGTTTTTT.

There are a few counts of this clonotype. V is TRBV11-2 and J is TRBJ2-7; D gene unclear. The CDR3 contains 15 residues. Between the trimmed V and J ends, which lost 4 bases and 2 bases, there was a span of 15 bases. In germline, CDR1 is SGHAT, CDR2 FQNNGV. CDR3 amino acids: CASSSRGWVTYEQYF. The CDR3 nucleotides are TGTGCCAGCAGCTCCCGCGGCTGGGTTACCTACGAGCAGTACTTC.

On this clonotype itself: The junction does not match germline at one end; this may be a read error. The chain links TRBV5-1 to TRBJ2-1; 7 bases agree with TRBD1. This CDR3 is built from 15 residues. CDR1 SGHRS and CDR2 YFSETQ come from the germline V gene. DNA of the CDR3: TGCGCCAGCAGCTTAGGGACAGACTCCTACAATGAGCGGTACTTC. It codes for CASSLGTDSYNERYF.

This clonotype turned up a few times. The J gene is TRBJ2-1, the V gene TRBV4-3, with 9 bases lining up with TRBD2. V was pared by 0 bases and J by 8 bases, with 8 bases of the junction left unmatched. Germline values: CDR1 LGHNA, CDR2 YSLEER. The CDR3 covers 16 residues. DNA for the CDR3: TGCGCCAGCAGCCAAGATGGGCGGGGGGGCCGCGATGAGCAGTTCTTC. Translated, it gives CASSQDGRGGRDEQFF.

The chain has TRBV20-1 and TRBJ2-3, with TRBD2 matching 14 bases. Trimming cost V 3 bases and J 6 bases; bases outside gene matches: 5. CDR3 length equals 15 residues. CDR1 is DFQATT and CDR2 is SNEGSKA in the germline V gene (reference sequence). Written as DNA, the CDR3 is TGCAGTGCTAGGGGACTAGCGGGAGATCGGGATACGCAGTATTTT. This encodes CSARGLAGDRDTQYF.

The chain links TRBV20-1 to TRBJ1-5; D is uncertain. Trimming took off 0 bases at V and 0 bases at J, with 9 bases between the two ends. Germline CDR1 and CDR2: DFQATT and SNEGSKA (reference sequence). The CDR3 extends over 15 amino acids. CDR3 nucleotide sequence: TGCAGTGCTAGAGATCGACACCTTAGCAATCAGCCCCAGCATTTT. This encodes CSARDRHLSNQPQHF.

This chain joins TRBV5-4 and TRBJ1-6, with D uncertain. CDR1 and CDR2 (germline): SGHNT, YYREEE (reference sequence). V lost 0 bases and J lost 10, with 11 bases in between. The CDR3 totals 14 residues. The CDR3 DNA reads TGTGCCAGCAGCTTGGGTCGTGCGGGATCACCCCTCCACTTT. Protein sequence: CASSLGRAGSPLHF.

The chain is built from TRBV12-3 or TRBV12-4 and TRBJ2-7, with 10 bases matching TRBD2. Trimming at V came to 7 bases and at J to 3 bases, leaving 18 bases not matched to a gene. This CDR3 is built from 18 residues. The CDR3 DNA reads as TGTGCCAGCACTCCCAAGCAGCCGGGACTAGCGATTAGCTACGAGCAGTACTTC. Protein product: CASTPKQPGLAISYEQYF.

J is TRBJ1-5 and V is TRBV4-1; 10 bases align to TRBD1. The CDR3 is 16 residues long. J was trimmed by 4 bases and V by 2 bases; bases with no gene match: 5. Per the germline V gene, CDR1 is MGHRA and CDR2 is YSYEKL. The CDR3, as DNA: TGCGCCAGCAGCCAACCGGGACAGGGGTTGAATCAGCCCCAGCATTTT. Its protein product is CASSQPGQGLNQPQHF.

V is TRBV27 and J is TRBJ2-7; 12 positions match TRBD2. Per germline, CDR1 MNHEY and CDR2 SMNVEV (reference sequence). Unmatched junction bases numbered 3, after V lost 2 bases and J lost 1 base. The CDR3 runs to 16 residues. The CDR3 is CASSLLGLAGSYEQYF. For the CDR3, the DNA is TGTGCCAGCAGTTTACTCGGACTAGCGGGGTCCTACGAGCAGTACTTC.

The chain employs TRBV14 and TRBJ2-1, with 9 positions matching TRBD2. The V and J ends lost 1 base and 5 bases, in that order; junction bases with no gene match: 3. Looked up from germline, CDR1 is SGHDN and CDR2 is FVKESK. The CDR3 contains 15 residues. Here the CDR3 DNA reads TGTGCCAGCAGCCAAGTTAGCGGGAGAAACAATGAGCAGTTCTTC. It encodes CASSQVSGRNNEQFF. The variable domain in full, completed from reference TRBV14 and TRBJ2-1, reads EAGVTQFPSHSVIEKGQTVTLRCDPISGHDNLYWYRRVMGKEIKFLLHFVKESKQDESGMPNNRFLAERTGGTYSTLKVQPAELEDSGVYFCASSQVSGRNNEQFFGPGTRLTVL.

The CDR3 sequence is CASSWGAGRSSYEQYF. The CDR3 DNA reads as TGTGCCAGCAGCTGGGGGGCGGGACGCTCCTCCTACGAGCAGTACTTC. The chain employs TRBV14 and TRBJ2-7, with D perhaps being TRBD1 or TRBD2 (6 bases each). The CDR3 has 16 residues. V was trimmed by 5 bases and J by 0 bases, leaving 17 bases between them. CDR1 is SGHDN and CDR2 is FVKESK in the germline V gene.

CDR3 in amino acids: CSAIFGSYEQYF. The CDR3, as DNA: TGCAGTGCTATCTTCGGATCCTACGAGCAGTACTTC. V and J are TRBV20-1 and TRBJ2-7; D call uncertain. V lost 4 bases and J 1 base, leaving 8 bases between the germline ends. CDR1 and CDR2 from the germline V gene are DFQATT and SNEGSKA (reference sequence). The CDR3 runs to 12 residues.

The V gene is TRBV9, the J gene TRBJ1-4; 8 positions agree with TRBD1. From germline, CDR1 is SGDLS and CDR2 YYNGEE. The CDR3 covers 15 residues. Trimming took 0 bases from V and 7 from J; bases not matched to a gene: 5. CDR3 residues: CASSVAFTGGEKLFF. The CDR3 bases are TGTGCCAGCAGCGTAGCTTTCACAGGGGGTGAAAAACTGTTTTTT.

The chain couples TRBV2 to TRBJ2-2; no reliable D call. Deletions cut 6 bases from V and 6 bases from J, with 5 bases between. Germline values: CDR1 SNHLY, CDR2 FYNNEI. The CDR3 totals 11 residues. The CDR3 sequence is CASRKAGELFF. In DNA, the CDR3 is TGTGCCAGCAGGAAGGCCGGGGAGCTGTTTTTT. Drawing the rest from reference TRBV2 and TRBJ2-2, the complete variable domain is EPEVTQTPSHQVTQMGQEVILRCVPISNHLYFYWYRQILGQKVEFLVSFYNNEISEKSEIFDDQFSVERPDGSNFTLKIRSTKLEDSAMYFCASRKAGELFFGEGSRLTVL.

This clonotype was picked up a small number of times. The CDR3 loop reads CSARPMGPEQYF. The CDR3 coding sequence is TGCAGTGCTAGGCCCATGGGGCCCGAGCAGTACTTC. The chain couples TRBV20-1 to TRBJ2-5, with a weak D call TRBD1 (5 bases). The end of the DNA aligns better with TRBJ2-7, so the J call may be wrong. Germline-derived CDR1 and CDR2 are DFQATT and SNEGSKA (reference sequence). CDR3 size: 12 residues.

J is TRBJ1-4 and V is TRBV7-6; D is undetermined. Looked up from germline, CDR1 is SGHVS and CDR2 is FNYEAQ. V dropped 1 base and J dropped 7 bases, with 10 bases sitting between them. The CDR3 covers 14 residues. CDR3 coding DNA: TGTGCCAGCAGCTTAGTTGCGTTGGGTGAAAAACTGTTTTTT. Residues: CASSLVALGEKLFF. Full variable domain (missing parts from reference TRBV7-6 and TRBJ1-4): GAGVSQSPRYKVTKRGQDVALRCDPISGHVSLYWYRQALGQGPEFLTYFNYEAQQDKSGLPNDRFSAERPEGSISTLTIQRTEQRDSAMYRCASSLVALGEKLFFGSGTQLSVL.

In this sample, this clonotype turned up a few times. V gene TRBV6-6 combines with J gene TRBJ1-2, with D hard to call. Trimming left V 7 bases short and J 1 base short, with 13 bases between. The CDR3 extends over 14 amino acids. CDR1 is MNHNY, CDR2 SVGAGI, per germline (reference sequence). The CDR3 sequence: CASTERTGNYGYTF. The CDR3, as DNA: TGTGCCAGCACCGAAAGGACGGGTAACTATGGCTACACCTTC.

This rearrangement joins TRBV2 to TRBJ1-2; D possibly corresponds to TRBD1 (6 bases). Trimming pared 3 bases from V and 0 bases from J, leaving 11 bases between. The CDR3 sequence is 15 residues long. In germline, CDR1 is SNHLY, CDR2 FYNNEI. The chain's CDR3 is CASSDPGATNYGYTF. The CDR3 region has the DNA TGTGCCAGCAGTGACCCAGGGGCAACTAACTATGGCTACACCTTC.

The V and J genes are TRBV5-1 and TRBJ2-1; 8 bases agree with TRBD2. Unmatched junction bases numbered 4, after V lost 2 bases and J lost 3 bases. CDR3 length equals 15 residues. Germline V gives CDR1 SGHRS, CDR2 YFSETQ. The CDR3 loop is CASSFAGGGYNEQFF. The CDR3 region has the DNA TGCGCCAGCAGCTTCGCGGGGGGCGGCTACAATGAGCAGTTCTTC.

Regarding this clonotype: Sequence at one end of the junction differs from germline and may be a read error. This sequence joins TRBV28 and TRBJ1-2; D is possibly TRBD1 (5 bases). The CDR3 has 14 residues. The V gene's germline CDR1 is MDHEN and CDR2 SYDVKM. The CDR3 DNA is TGTCCCAGCAGCCCACCCCTGACAGTCTATGGCTACACCTTC. Its translation is CPSSPPLTVYGYTF.